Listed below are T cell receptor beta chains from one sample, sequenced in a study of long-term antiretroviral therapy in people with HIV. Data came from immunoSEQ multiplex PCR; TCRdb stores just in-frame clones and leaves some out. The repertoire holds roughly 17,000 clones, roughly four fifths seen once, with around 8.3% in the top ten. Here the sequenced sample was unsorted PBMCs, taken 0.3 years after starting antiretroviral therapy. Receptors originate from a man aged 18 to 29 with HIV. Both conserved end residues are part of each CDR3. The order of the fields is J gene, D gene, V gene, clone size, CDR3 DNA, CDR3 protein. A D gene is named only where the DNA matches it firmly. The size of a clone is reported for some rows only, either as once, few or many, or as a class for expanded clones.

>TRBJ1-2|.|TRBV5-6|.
TGTGCCAGCAGCAAAAACAGGGAGCGGGGCTACACCTTC
CASSKNRERGYTF
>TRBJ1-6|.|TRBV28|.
TGTGCCAGCAACAACTTGGGGCAGAGTAATTCACCCCTCCACTTT
CASNNLGQSNSPLHF
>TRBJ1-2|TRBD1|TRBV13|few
TGTGCCAGCAGTCCCGGGACAGGGGCTGGCTACACCTTC
CASSPGTGAGYTF
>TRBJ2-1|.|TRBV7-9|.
TGTGCCAGCAGACCAAGAGCCTCGAAATCCTACAATGAGCAGTTCTTC
CASRPRASKSYNEQFF
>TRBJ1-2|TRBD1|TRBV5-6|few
TGTGCCAGCAGTCGTGGACGGCAGGGGGCGCCGGGTTGGAGCGGCTACACCTTC
CASSRGRQGAPGWSGYTF
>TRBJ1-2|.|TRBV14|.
TGTGCCAGCAGCCAAGAGCCTGGCTATGGCTACACCTTC
CASSQEPGYGYTF
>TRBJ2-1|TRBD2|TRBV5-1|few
TGCGCCAGCAGCTTGGGTGTTGGCGGGGGGAAACGCAATGAGCAGTTCTTC
CASSLGVGGGKRNEQFF
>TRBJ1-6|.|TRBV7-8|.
TGTGCCAGCATCCCGGGGGTCCCCTCCTATAATTCACCCCTCCACTTT
CASIPGVPSYNSPLHF
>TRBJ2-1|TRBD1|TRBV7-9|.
TGTGCCAGTGAGGGGGCGAACTACAATGAGCAGTTCTTC
CASEGANYNEQFF
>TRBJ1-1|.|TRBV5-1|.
TGCGCCAGCAGCTTGGGCGACTCAGGATGGACTGAAGCTTTCTTT
CASSLGDSGWTEAFF
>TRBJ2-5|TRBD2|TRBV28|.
TGTGCCAGCAGTTCCGCCGGGACTAGCGGTACAGAGACCCAGTACTTC
CASSSAGTSGTETQYF
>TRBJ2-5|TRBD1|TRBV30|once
TGTGCCTGGAGTGTGACAGGGAGTGGAGAGACCCAGTACTTC
CAWSVTGSGETQYF
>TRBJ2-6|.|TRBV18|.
TGTGCCAGCTCACCAGTCCTGGCGTCGTCTGGGGCCAACGTCCTGACTTTC
CASSPVLASSGANVLTF
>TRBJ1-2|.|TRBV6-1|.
TGTGCCAGCAGTGAAGCCGCGGGGGCAGCGGATGGCTACACCTTC
CASSEAAGAADGYTF
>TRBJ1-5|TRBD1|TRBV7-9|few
TGTGCCAGCAGCTTCGGGACAGGGCAGCAGCCCCAGCATTTT
CASSFGTGQQPQHF
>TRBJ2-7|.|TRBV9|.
TGTGCCAGCAGCCTCCTTGGGGGGCGCGACGAGCAGTACTTC
CASSLLGGRDEQYF
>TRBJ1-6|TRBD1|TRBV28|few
TGTGCCAGCAGGTCCGGGACAGTTGCTTCACCCCTCCACTTT
CASRSGTVASPLHF
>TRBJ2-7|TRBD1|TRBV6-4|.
TGTGCCAGCAGTGACTCCGACAGGGTCGCCTACGAGCAGTACTTC
CASSDSDRVAYEQYF
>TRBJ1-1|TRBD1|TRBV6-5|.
TGTGCCAGCAGGTTAACAGGGGGGACTGAAGCTTTCTTT
CASRLTGGTEAFF
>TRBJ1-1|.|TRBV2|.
TGTGCCAGCAGGGTGGGGAGGATGAACACTGAAGCTTTCTTT
CASRVGRMNTEAFF
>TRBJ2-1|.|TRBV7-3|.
TGTGCCAGCAGCTTAAAAGGTGGACTAAGTCCGTACAATGAGCAGTTCTTC
CASSLKGGLSPYNEQFF
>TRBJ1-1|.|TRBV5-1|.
TGCGCCAGCAGTTTTGGGTCTTCCTCGTTCACTGAAGCTTTCTTT
CASSFGSSSFTEAFF
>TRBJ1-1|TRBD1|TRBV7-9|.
TGTGCCAGCCGGGACAGGGGAACGAACACTGAAGCTTTCTTT
CASRDRGTNTEAFF
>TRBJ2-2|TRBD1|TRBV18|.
TGTGCCAGCTCACCAACCCGGGACAGCCCTAACACCGGGGAGCTGTTTTTT
CASSPTRDSPNTGELFF